The 2 T cell receptor beta chains in this list originate from one sample, sequenced in a study of cytomegalovirus exposure and HLA in healthy donors. PCR amplification relied on 60 Vbeta primers (plus 13 Jbeta primers). The assay was immunoSEQ multiplex PCR, and TCRdb's table has in-frame clones only and misses some. The table shows more than 150,000 clones, with about 72% occurring only once. Sequencing used PBMCs. The receptor set was obtained from a male donor in good health and CMV-seronegative.

The chain links TRBV27 to TRBJ2-3, with 12 nucleotides matching TRBD2. Germline lookup yields CDR1 MNHEY and CDR2 SMNVEV (reference sequence). This CDR3 has 16 residues. V gave up 4 bases and J gave up 2 bases; unmatched junction bases: 4. The DNA of the CDR3 is TGTGCCAGCAGTTCGTGGACTAGCGGGGTCACAGATACGCAGTATTTT. This sequence encodes CASSSWTSGVTDTQYF.

The CDR3 nucleotides read TGTGCCAGCAGCCAGCTGACAGGGGTCGGCTACACCTTC. Translating it yields CASSQLTGVGYTF. This chain joins TRBV5-5 and TRBJ1-2; 8 bases agree with TRBD1. The J segment lost 8 bases and the V segment lost 4 bases, leaving 7 bases of the junction unmatched. There are 13 residues in the CDR3. CDR1 SGHKS and CDR2 YYEKEE come from the germline V gene (reference sequence).